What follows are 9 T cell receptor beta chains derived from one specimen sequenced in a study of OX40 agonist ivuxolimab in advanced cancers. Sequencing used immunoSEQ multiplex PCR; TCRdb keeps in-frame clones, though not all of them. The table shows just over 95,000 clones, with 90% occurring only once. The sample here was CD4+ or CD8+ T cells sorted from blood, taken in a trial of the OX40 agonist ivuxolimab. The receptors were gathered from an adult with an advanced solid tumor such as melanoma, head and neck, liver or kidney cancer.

The CDR3 DNA reads TGTGCCAGCAGTTCTCCGTCGACAGGGACGCGACACGAGCAGTACTTC. It encodes CASSSPSTGTRHEQYF. This rearrangement joins TRBV5-4 to TRBJ2-7; the match to TRBD1 covers 7 bases. The trim removed 5 bases at V and 5 bases at J, leaving 16 bases unmatched. The germline V gene has CDR1 SGHNT and CDR2 YYREEE (reference sequence). The CDR3 spans 16 residues.

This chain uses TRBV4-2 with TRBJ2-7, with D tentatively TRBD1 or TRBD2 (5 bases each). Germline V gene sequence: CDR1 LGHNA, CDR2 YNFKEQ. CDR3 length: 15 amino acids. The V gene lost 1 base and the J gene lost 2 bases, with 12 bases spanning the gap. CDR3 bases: TGTGCCAGCAGCCAAGTCGGGACCTCAACCTACGAGCAGTACTTC. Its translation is CASSQVGTSTYEQYF.

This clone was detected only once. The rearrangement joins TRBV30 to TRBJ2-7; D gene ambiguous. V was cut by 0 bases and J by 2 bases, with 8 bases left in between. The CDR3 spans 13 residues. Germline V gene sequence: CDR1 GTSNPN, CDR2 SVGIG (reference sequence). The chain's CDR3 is CAWSVRNPYEQYF. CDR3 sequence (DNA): TGTGCCTGGAGTGTAAGGAATCCCTACGAGCAGTACTTC.

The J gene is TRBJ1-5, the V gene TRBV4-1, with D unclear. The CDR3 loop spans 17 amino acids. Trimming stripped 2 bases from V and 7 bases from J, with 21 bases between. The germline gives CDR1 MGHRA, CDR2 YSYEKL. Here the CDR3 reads CASSQQRHGTADQPQHF. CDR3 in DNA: TGCGCCAGCAGCCAACAGAGGCACGGAACGGCGGACCAGCCCCAGCATTTT.

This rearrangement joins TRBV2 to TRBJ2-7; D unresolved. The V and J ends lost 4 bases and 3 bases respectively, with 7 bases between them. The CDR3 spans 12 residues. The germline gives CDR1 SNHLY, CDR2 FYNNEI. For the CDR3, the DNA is TGTGCCAGCAGTGTAGGTATCTACGAGCAGTACTTC. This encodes CASSVGIYEQYF. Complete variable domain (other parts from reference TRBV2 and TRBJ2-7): EPEVTQTPSHQVTQMGQEVILRCVPISNHLYFYWYRQILGQKVEFLVSFYNNEISEKSEIFDDQFSVERPDGSNFTLKIRSTKLEDSAMYFCASSVGIYEQYFGPGTRLTVT.

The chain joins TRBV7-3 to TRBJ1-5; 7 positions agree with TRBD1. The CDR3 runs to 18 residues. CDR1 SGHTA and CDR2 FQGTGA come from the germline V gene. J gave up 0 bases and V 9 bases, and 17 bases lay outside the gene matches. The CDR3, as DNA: TGTGCCAGGGGGTTTGACCTAGGGACAGCTCCTAGCAATCAGCCCCAGCATTTT. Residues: CARGFDLGTAPSNQPQHF. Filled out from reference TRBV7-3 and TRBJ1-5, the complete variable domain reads GAGVSQTPSNKVTEKGKYVELRCDPISGHTALYWYRQSLGQGPEFLIYFQGTGAADDSGLPNDRFFAVRPEGSVSTLKIQRTERGDSAVYLCARGFDLGTAPSNQPQHFGDGTRLSIL.

Here the CDR3 reads CASRGTVQETQYF. CDR3 bases: TGTGCCAGCAGGGGGACGGTCCAAGAGACCCAGTACTTC. The chain recombines TRBV6-1 with TRBJ2-5; D may match TRBD1 or TRBD2 (5 bases each). The CDR3 loop spans 13 amino acids. Between the trimmed V and J ends, which lost 6 bases and 1 base, there was a span of 9 bases. Germline loops: CDR1 MNHNS, CDR2 SASEGT.

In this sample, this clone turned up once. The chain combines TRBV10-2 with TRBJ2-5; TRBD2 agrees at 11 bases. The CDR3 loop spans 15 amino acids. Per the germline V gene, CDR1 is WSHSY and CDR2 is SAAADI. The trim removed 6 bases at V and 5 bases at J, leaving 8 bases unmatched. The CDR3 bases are TGCGCCAGCAGCGGACTAGCGGGTGCTGGGGAGACCCAGTACTTC. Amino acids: CASSGLAGAGETQYF.

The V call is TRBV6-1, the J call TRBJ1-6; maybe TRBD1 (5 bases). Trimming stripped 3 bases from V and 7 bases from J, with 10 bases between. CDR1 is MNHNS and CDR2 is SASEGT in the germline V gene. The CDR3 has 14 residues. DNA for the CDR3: TGTGCCAGCAGTGACGGGGGGAAAAATTCACCCCTCCACTTT. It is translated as CASSDGGKNSPLHF.